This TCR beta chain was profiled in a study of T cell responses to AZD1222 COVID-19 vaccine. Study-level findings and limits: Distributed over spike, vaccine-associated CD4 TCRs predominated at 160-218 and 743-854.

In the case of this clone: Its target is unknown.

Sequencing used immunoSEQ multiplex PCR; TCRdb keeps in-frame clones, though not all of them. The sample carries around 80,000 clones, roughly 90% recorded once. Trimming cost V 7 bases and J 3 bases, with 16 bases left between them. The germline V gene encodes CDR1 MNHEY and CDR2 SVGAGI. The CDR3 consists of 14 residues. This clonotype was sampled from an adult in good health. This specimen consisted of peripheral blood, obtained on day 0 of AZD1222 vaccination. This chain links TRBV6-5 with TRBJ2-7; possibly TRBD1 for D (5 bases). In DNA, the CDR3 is TGTGCCAGCACGCGAAGGGGCAGGATCTACGAGCAGTACTTC. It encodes CASTRRGRIYEQYF.